This T cell receptor (beta chain) stems from a study of cytomegalovirus exposure and HLA in healthy donors. Study-level information: One earlier analysis, a look at about 179 million T cells, found almost 120 million unique TCR beta sequences.

V lost 0 bases, J lost 8 bases, and 17 bases lay in between. This CDR3 has 15 amino acids. Germline CDR1 reads SGHRS; CDR2 reads YFSETQ. In the PCR, 60 Vbeta and 13 Jbeta primers were used. Libraries were prepared by immunoSEQ multiplex PCR; TCRdb keeps only in-frame clonotypes and omits some of them. The sample contains some 130,000 clones, more than 9.5% of which appear only once. This clone showed up just a few times. What it binds is unknown. Findings of the study overall: Follow-up analysis seemed to connect common viral pathogens with several of the most significant clusters identified. A cluster of highly shared sequence variants was likely a sequencing artifact. V- and J-gene trimming of TCR beta was linked (in a later analysis) to a missense DCLRE1C variant.

The chain uses TRBV5-1 and TRBJ1-2; D remains unclear. Sequenced sample: PBMCs. The receptor was isolated from a man in his fifties in good health and CMV-seronegative. In DNA, the CDR3 is TGCGCCAGCAGCTTGGCCGGGGAGGGCTATAGCGGCTACACCTTC. The encoded protein is CASSLAGEGYSGYTF. The full variable domain, completed using reference TRBV5-1 and TRBJ1-2, is KAGVTQTPRYLIKTRGQQVTLSCSPISGHRSVSWYQQTPGQGLQFLFEYFSETQRNKGNFPGRFSGRQFSNSRSEMNVSTLELGDSALYLCASSLAGEGYSGYTFGSGTRLTVV.